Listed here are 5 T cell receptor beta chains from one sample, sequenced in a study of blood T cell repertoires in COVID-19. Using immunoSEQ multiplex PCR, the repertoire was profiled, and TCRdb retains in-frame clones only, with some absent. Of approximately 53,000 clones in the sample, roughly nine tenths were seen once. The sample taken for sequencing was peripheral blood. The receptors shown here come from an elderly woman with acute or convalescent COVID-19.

The CDR3 DNA is TGTGCCACGGGACAGGAAGCTAACTATGGCTACACCTTC. It encodes CATGQEANYGYTF. This chain connects TRBV10-3 to TRBJ1-2; TRBD1 matches at 8 bases. V trimming: 10 bases; J trimming: 0 bases; junction bases outside the gene matches: 4. From germline, CDR1 is ENHRY and CDR2 SYGVKD. This CDR3 comprises 13 residues.

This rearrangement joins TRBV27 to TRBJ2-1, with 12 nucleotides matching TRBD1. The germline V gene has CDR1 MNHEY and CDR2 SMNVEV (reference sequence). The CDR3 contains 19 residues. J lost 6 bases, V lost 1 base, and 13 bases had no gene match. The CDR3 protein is CASSLLRDRGLLRSNEQFF. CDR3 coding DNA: TGTGCCAGCAGTTTATTGAGGGACAGGGGGCTCCTTAGGAGCAATGAGCAGTTCTTC.

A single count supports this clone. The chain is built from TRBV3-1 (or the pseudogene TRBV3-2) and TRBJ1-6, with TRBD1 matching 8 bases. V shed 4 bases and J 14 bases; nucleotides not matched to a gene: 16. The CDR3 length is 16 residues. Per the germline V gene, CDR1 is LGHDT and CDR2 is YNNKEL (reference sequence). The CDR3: CASSRTPGQVATALHF. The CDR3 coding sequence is TGTGCCAGCAGCCGCACCCCGGGACAGGTGGCTACTGCCCTCCACTTT.

CDR3 sequence reads: CASSSNFEGYTF. CDR3 coding DNA: TGTGCCAGCAGCTCCAACTTCGAAGGCTACACCTTC. The V gene is TRBV11-2, the J gene TRBJ1-2; D unresolved. The germline gives CDR1 SGHAT, CDR2 FQNNGV. This CDR3 spans 12 amino acids. Trimming cost V 4 bases and J 8 bases, with 11 bases left between them.

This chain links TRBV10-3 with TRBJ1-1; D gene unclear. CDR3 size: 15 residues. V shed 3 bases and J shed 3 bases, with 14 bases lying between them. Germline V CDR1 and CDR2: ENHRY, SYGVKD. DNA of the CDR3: TGTGCCATCAGTGATCCATACTTCGGGGACACTGAAGCTTTCTTT. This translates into CAISDPYFGDTEAFF.